This T cell receptor (beta chain) was recorded in a study of beta chain features in type 1 diabetes. Every isolated RNA sample was fully reverse transcribed, so sequencing captured expressed TCRB transcripts. TCRdb keeps only in-frame clones here, not all; method: immunoSEQ multiplex PCR. Here the sample spans some 16,000 clones, roughly three quarters being singletons. Naive, central memory, regulatory and stem cell-like memory cells within the CD4+ compartment were sorted using CD45RO/CCR7/CD25/CD127/CD95/CD27. Over 95% purity was reached by all sorted populations. About this clone: Its antigen is not known.

CDR1 is MNHNY, CDR2 SVGAGI, per germline (reference sequence). J was trimmed by 3 bases and V by 7 bases; bases with no gene match: 3. The CDR3 is made up of 14 amino acids. Findings and caveats of the study: The study found moderately but significantly shorter TCRB CDR3s in all four CD4+ subsets of Type 1 diabetes patients. Junctions at VDJ sites from type 1 diabetes patients had fewer insertions and more deletions.

The rearrangement uses TRBV6-6 and TRBJ2-7, with 13 bases matching TRBD2. The TCR comes from a woman between 18 and 30 years old with type 1 diabetes. Input material: stem cell memory CD4+ T cells from blood. CDR3 protein: CASTRLAGGYEQYF. The CDR3 coding sequence is TGTGCCAGCACCCGACTAGCGGGAGGCTACGAGCAGTACTTC.